This TCR beta chain is from a study of T cell changes during pregnancy in multiple sclerosis. The data were produced by immunoSEQ multiplex PCR, yet TCRdb's version contains in-frame clones alone and is incomplete. Of 75,000 to 95,000 clones in the sample, 75% to 95% were seen once. CDR1 is SGHAT and CDR2 is FQDESV in the germline V gene (reference sequence). With 3 bases removed from V and 0 bases from J, the gap between germline ends came to 9 bases. This CDR3 has 14 amino acids. The sequence came from a female donor in good health, enrolled as a control in a pregnancy study. Specimen: peripheral blood, collected in the first trimester of pregnancy. V gene TRBV11-1 combines with J gene TRBJ2-7; possibly TRBD1 for D (6 bases). CDR3 DNA sequence: TGTGCCAGCAGCTTCGGCAGGGGCTCCTACGAGCAGTACTTC. Its protein is CASSFGRGSYEQYF.